Following are 22 T cell receptor beta chains from one sample sequenced in a study of response to subunit inactivated influenza vaccine. TCRdb re-called the RT-PCR reads through MiXCR, storing one row per CDR3 protein. The sample includes about 620,000 distinct CDR3 sequences, about 11% of them seen just once. These data were likewise used in another study, on T cells expressing NK-cell markers. That paper adds: 5'RACE template switching built TCR beta cDNA with unique molecular identifiers.

This specimen consisted of PBMCs from blood, obtained on the day of vaccination. These receptors were taken from a man aged 45-65 years who received an inactivated influenza vaccine.

The CDR3 DNA sequence: TGTGCCAGCAGACTACGGGGACTAGCGTTTAGCACAGATACGCAGTATTTT. Translating it yields CASRLRGLAFSTDTQYF. The chain employs TRBV6-1 and TRBJ2-3; TRBD2 matches at 10 bases. V gave up 6 bases and J gave up 0 bases; unmatched junction bases: 9. Germline V gene lookup returns CDR1 MNHNS and CDR2 SASEGT. The CDR3 runs 17 residues.

The genes are TRBV15 and TRBJ2-3; D gene uncertain. Trimming pared 0 bases from V and 2 bases from J, leaving 6 bases between. CDR1 is LNHNV, CDR2 YYDKDF, per germline (reference sequence). The CDR3 runs 14 residues. The CDR3 coding sequence is TGTGCCACCAGCAGAGATAGAACCACAGATACGCAGTATTTT. This sequence encodes CATSRDRTTDTQYF.

The table lists this clonotype with many counts. The rearrangement uses TRBV6-2 or TRBV6-3 and TRBJ1-5, with D possibly TRBD1 on 5 matching bases. CDR3 length: 14 residues. With 4 bases removed from V and 3 bases from J, the gap between germline ends came to 10 bases. CDR1 and CDR2 (germline): MNHEY, SVGEGT. The CDR3 spells CASSSQGFNQPQHF. The CDR3, as DNA: TGTGCCAGCAGTTCCCAGGGTTTCAATCAGCCCCAGCATTTT.

Only a few counts were recorded for this clonotype. The chain employs TRBV7-2 and TRBJ2-7; D perhaps matches TRBD2 (5 bases). The CDR3 loop spans 15 amino acids. Germline V lookup: CDR1 SGHTA, CDR2 FQGNSA. V was trimmed by 4 bases and J by 5 bases, leaving 18 bases between them. CDR3: CASSSPRTQAHEQYF. The CDR3 DNA reads TGTGCCAGCAGCTCCCCCAGGACTCAGGCGCACGAGCAGTACTTC.

The chain recombines TRBV7-2 with TRBJ1-4; D gene uncertain. This CDR3 contains 15 residues. V dropped 5 bases and J dropped 0 bases, with 10 bases sitting between them. The germline V gene encodes CDR1 SGHTA and CDR2 FQGNSA. This chain's CDR3 is CASSATIATNEKLFF. The CDR3 nucleotides are TGTGCCAGCAGCGCCACCATTGCAACTAATGAAAAACTGTTTTTT.

This clonotype was observed many times. The V call is TRBV12-3 or TRBV12-4, the J call TRBJ1-5, with D uncertain. The CDR3 loop spans 16 amino acids. Deletions cut 3 bases from V and 0 bases from J, with 12 bases between. The CDR3 bases are TGTGCCAGCAGTTTGGGCCGCTACAATAGCAATCAGCCCCAGCATTTT. It is translated as CASSLGRYNSNQPQHF.

This clonotype occurred once. The V gene is TRBV12-3 or TRBV12-4, the J gene TRBJ1-2; weak D call: TRBD1 (5 bases). V lost 5 bases and J 5 bases, leaving 9 bases between the germline ends. The CDR3 loop spans 12 amino acids. The CDR3, as DNA: TGTGCCAGCAGTGCCTCAGGGTATGGCTACACCTTC. Protein sequence: CASSASGYGYTF.

This clonotype was seen at least ten times. The genes are TRBV7-9 and TRBJ2-7; the D call may be TRBD1 or TRBD2 (5 bases each). Trimming took off 0 bases at V and 6 bases at J, with 12 bases between the two ends. The CDR3 has 14 residues. Germline CDR1 SEHNR, CDR2 FQNEAQ (reference sequence). The CDR3 here is CASSLALKGREQYF. The CDR3 DNA reads as TGTGCCAGCAGCTTAGCACTAAAGGGACGCGAGCAGTACTTC.

The chain joins TRBV18 to TRBJ2-5; 10 positions match TRBD2. In germline, CDR1 is KGHSH, CDR2 LQKENI. The V and J ends lost 2 bases and 5 bases, in that order; junction bases with no gene match: 5. The CDR3 extends over 15 amino acids. CDR3: CASSPSTSGSETQYF. DNA for the CDR3: TGTGCCAGCTCACCATCGACTAGCGGGTCGGAGACCCAGTACTTC.

This clonotype showed up many times. The rearrangement uses TRBV11-2 and TRBJ2-2, with D maybe TRBD1 (6 bases). Germline CDR1 SGHAT, CDR2 FQNNGV. There are 14 residues in the CDR3. V lost 6 bases, J lost 5 bases, and 13 bases lay in between. For the CDR3, the DNA is TGTGCCAGCAGTCTCCTCCAGGGGACCGGGGAGCTGTTTTTT. Protein sequence: CASSLLQGTGELFF.

This clonotype was picked up a small number of times. This chain links TRBV12-3 or TRBV12-4 with TRBJ2-3, with TRBD1 matching 7 bases. V was clipped by 6 bases and J by 2 bases; unmatched bases: 5. The CDR3 is made up of 14 amino acids. CDR3 nucleotides: TGTGCCAGCAGGACAGGGTCCCCCACAGATACGCAGTATTTT. It encodes CASRTGSPTDTQYF.

This chain joins TRBV14 and TRBJ2-1, with 11 bases aligning to TRBD2. V shed 2 bases, J shed 7 bases, and the junction held 4 bases outside the gene matches. The CDR3 sequence is 15 residues long. In germline, CDR1 is SGHDN, CDR2 FVKESK. CDR3 in DNA: TGTGCCAGCAGCCAAATAGCGGGAGGGGGGAATGAGCAGTTCTTC. Amino acid sequence: CASSQIAGGGNEQFF.

This sequence joins TRBV20-1 and TRBJ1-1; no firm D call. The length of the CDR3 is 12 residues. Trimming shortened V by 6 bases and J by 1 base, and 9 bases separated the two germline ends. Germline V gene data show CDR1 as DFQATT and CDR2 as SNEGSKA (reference sequence). The CDR3 sequence: CSATPGNTEAFF. CDR3 in DNA: TGCAGTGCAACGCCAGGGAACACTGAAGCTTTCTTT.

Ten or more counts support this clonotype. The CDR3 sequence: CASSYGGTEAFF. The CDR3 DNA is TGTGCCAGCAGTTACGGTGGGACTGAAGCTTTCTTT. The rearrangement uses TRBV6-2 or TRBV6-3 and TRBJ1-1; D is ambiguous. CDR1 MNHEY and CDR2 SVGEGT come from the germline V gene. This CDR3 spans 12 amino acids. Between the trimmed V and J ends, which lost 2 bases and 5 bases, there was a span of 6 bases.

In this sample, this clonotype turned up a few times. The chain joins TRBV7-2 to TRBJ2-1; TRBD2 agrees at 12 bases. Germline V lookup: CDR1 SGHTA, CDR2 FQGNSA. The CDR3 sequence is 15 residues long. V lost 3 bases, J lost 8 bases, and 5 bases stayed unmatched. The CDR3 DNA follows: TGTGCCAGCAGCTTTCCTAGCGGGGGGGCCTATGAGCAGTTCTTC. It encodes CASSFPSGGAYEQFF.

The V gene is TRBV7-9, the J gene TRBJ2-6; D gene uncertain. Germline V gene sequence: CDR1 SEHNR, CDR2 FQNEAQ (reference sequence). The CDR3 is 16 amino acids. The V end lost 9 bases, the J end lost 0 bases, and 15 bases lay between the germline ends. This chain's CDR3 is CASELRMSSGANVLTF. CDR3 coding DNA: TGTGCCAGTGAGCTTAGGATGAGCTCTGGGGCCAACGTCCTGACTTTC.

This clonotype appeared a few times. V usage is TRBV20-1 and J usage is TRBJ2-2, with D possibly being TRBD2 (6 bases). Germline loops: CDR1 DFQATT, CDR2 SNEGSKA (reference sequence). V shed 0 bases and J shed 2 bases, with 13 bases lying between them. There are 16 residues in the CDR3. The CDR3 protein is CSARDARLVNTGELFF. CDR3 in DNA: TGCAGTGCTAGAGATGCCCGACTAGTCAACACCGGGGAGCTGTTTTTT.

The chain has TRBV12-3 or TRBV12-4 and TRBJ2-5; 7 positions match TRBD1. Trimming cost V 7 bases and J 3 bases; bases outside gene matches: 2. This CDR3 is built from 12 residues. The CDR3 protein is CASTDREETQYF. The CDR3 DNA reads as TGTGCCAGCACCGACAGGGAAGAGACCCAGTACTTC.

This clonotype came up once. The chain's CDR3 is CASSPNPGSSYNEQFF. In DNA form, the CDR3 reads TGTGCCAGCAGCCCTAACCCTGGGAGCTCCTACAATGAGCAGTTCTTC. The chain combines TRBV28 with TRBJ2-1; D might be TRBD2 (5 bases). Trimming left V 6 bases short and J 0 bases short, with 15 bases between. CDR3 length: 16 residues. In germline, CDR1 is MDHEN, CDR2 SYDVKM.

This clonotype turned up a few times. The J gene is TRBJ2-1, the V gene TRBV19; 8 bases are shared with TRBD2. Per the germline V gene, CDR1 is LNHDA and CDR2 is SQIVND (reference sequence). The CDR3 is 16 residues long. V was pared by 0 bases and J by 10 bases, with 11 bases of the junction left unmatched. In DNA, the CDR3 is TGTGCCAGTAGTATAGATCTTAGTAGCGGGGCCTTCGAGCAGTTCTTC. Translating gives CASSIDLSSGAFEQFF.

At least ten counts were recorded for this clonotype. The chain employs TRBV18 and TRBJ1-6; D uncertain. The CDR3 consists of 13 residues. Germline CDR1 reads KGHSH; CDR2 reads LQKENI. Trimming left V 3 bases short and J 10 bases short, with 10 bases between. The DNA for the CDR3 is TGTGCCAGCTCACCTGGCCCCGGATCACCCCTCCACTTT. Amino acid sequence: CASSPGPGSPLHF.

There are a few counts of this clonotype. The rearrangement uses TRBV4-3 and TRBJ2-7, with TRBD2 matching 10 bases. V lost 6 bases to trimming and J lost 3 bases; unmatched junction nucleotides: 11. CDR3 size: 16 residues. Germline assignment: CDR1 LGHNA and CDR2 YSLEER. The CDR3: CASSHLLAGGNYEQYF. CDR3 DNA sequence: TGCGCCAGCAGTCACCTATTAGCGGGAGGCAACTACGAGCAGTACTTC.